The 2 T cell receptor beta chains below come from one sample, sequenced in a study of blood T cell repertoires in COVID-19. Profiling relied on immunoSEQ multiplex PCR, and the TCRdb table lists in-frame clones only, not all of them. The repertoire has 150,000 to 200,000 clones, more than 75% of them found once; the top ten carry about a sixth. Input material: PBMCs or T cells enriched from blood (not recorded which). These receptors were taken from a woman aged 45-65 years with acute COVID-19.

This chain links TRBV11-2 with TRBJ1-1; 8 nucleotides line up with TRBD1. The CDR3 contains 13 residues. J gave up 8 bases and V 5 bases, and 7 bases lay outside the gene matches. Germline lookup yields CDR1 SGHAT and CDR2 FQNNGV. CDR3 in DNA: TGTGCCAGCAGCATAAGCCGGGACAGGGAAGCTTTCTTT. This gives the protein CASSISRDREAFF.

The chain combines TRBV19 with TRBJ1-3; possible D gene TRBD1, 5 bases. The CDR3 has 14 amino acids. Germline V gene lookup returns CDR1 LNHDA and CDR2 SQIVND (reference sequence). Deletions cut 10 bases from V and 2 bases from J, with 15 bases between. The CDR3 nucleotides read TGTGCCACCCACCGCGGGGGGACTGGAAACACCATATATTTT. This gives the protein CATHRGGTGNTIYF.